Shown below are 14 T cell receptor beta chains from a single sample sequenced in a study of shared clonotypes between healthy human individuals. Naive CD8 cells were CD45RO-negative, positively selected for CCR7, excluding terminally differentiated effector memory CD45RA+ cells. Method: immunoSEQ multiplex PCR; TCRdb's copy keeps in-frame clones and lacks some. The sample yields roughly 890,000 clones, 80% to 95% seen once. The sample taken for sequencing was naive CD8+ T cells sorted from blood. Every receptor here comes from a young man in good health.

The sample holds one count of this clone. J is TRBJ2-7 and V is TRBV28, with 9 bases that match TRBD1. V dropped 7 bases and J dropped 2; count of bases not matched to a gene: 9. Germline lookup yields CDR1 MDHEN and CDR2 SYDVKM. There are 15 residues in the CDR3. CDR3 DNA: TGTGCCAGCACCGAAAGGGACAGGGACGCCTACGAGCAGTACTTC. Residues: CASTERDRDAYEQYF.

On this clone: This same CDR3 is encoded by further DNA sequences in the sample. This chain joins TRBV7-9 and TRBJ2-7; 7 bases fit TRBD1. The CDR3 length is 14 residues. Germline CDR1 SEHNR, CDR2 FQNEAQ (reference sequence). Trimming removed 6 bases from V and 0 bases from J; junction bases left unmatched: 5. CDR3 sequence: CASSSDRSSYEQYF. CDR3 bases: TGTGCCAGCAGTTCGGACAGGAGCTCCTACGAGCAGTACTTC.

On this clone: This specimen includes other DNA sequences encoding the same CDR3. The CDR3 loop is CASSVAGGPGGELFF. CDR3 nucleotides: TGTGCCAGCAGCGTAGCGGGAGGGCCGGGCGGGGAGCTGTTTTTT. V and J are TRBV9 and TRBJ2-2; 8 bases match TRBD2. Germline V CDR1 and CDR2: SGDLS, YYNGEE. This CDR3 comprises 15 residues. Trimming at V came to 0 bases and at J to 7 bases, leaving 5 bases not matched to a gene.

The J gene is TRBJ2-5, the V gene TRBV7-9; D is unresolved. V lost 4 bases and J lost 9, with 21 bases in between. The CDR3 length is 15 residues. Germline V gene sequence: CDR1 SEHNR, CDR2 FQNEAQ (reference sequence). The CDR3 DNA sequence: TGTGCCAGCAGCTCCCCCCCGGACGGTAATTTGGCCCAGTACTTC. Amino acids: CASSSPPDGNLAQYF.

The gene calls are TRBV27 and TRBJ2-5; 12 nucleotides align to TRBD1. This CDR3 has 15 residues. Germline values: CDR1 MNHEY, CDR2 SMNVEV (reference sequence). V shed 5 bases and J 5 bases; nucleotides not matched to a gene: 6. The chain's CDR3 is CASSPGTGGGETQYF. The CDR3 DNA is TGTGCCAGCAGTCCCGGGACAGGGGGCGGGGAGACCCAGTACTTC.

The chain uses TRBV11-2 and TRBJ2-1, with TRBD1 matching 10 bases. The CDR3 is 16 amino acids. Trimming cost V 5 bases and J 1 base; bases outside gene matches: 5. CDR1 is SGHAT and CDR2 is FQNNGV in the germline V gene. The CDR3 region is CASSPPGQGSYNEQFF. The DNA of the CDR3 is TGTGCCAGCAGCCCACCGGGACAGGGGTCCTACAATGAGCAGTTCTTC.

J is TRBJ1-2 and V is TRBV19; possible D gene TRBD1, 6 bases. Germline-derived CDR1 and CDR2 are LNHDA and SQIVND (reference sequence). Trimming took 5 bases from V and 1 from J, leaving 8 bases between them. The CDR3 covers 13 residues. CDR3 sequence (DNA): TGTGCCAGTAGTTCACAGGGTAACTATGGCTACACCTTC. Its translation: CASSSQGNYGYTF.

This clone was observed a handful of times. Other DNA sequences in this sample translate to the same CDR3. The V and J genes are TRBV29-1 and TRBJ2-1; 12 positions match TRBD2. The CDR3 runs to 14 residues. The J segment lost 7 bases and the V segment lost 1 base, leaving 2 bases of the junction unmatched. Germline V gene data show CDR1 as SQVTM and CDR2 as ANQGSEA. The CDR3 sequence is CSVEGLAGENEQFF. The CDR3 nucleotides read TGCAGCGTTGAAGGACTAGCGGGAGAGAATGAGCAGTTCTTC.

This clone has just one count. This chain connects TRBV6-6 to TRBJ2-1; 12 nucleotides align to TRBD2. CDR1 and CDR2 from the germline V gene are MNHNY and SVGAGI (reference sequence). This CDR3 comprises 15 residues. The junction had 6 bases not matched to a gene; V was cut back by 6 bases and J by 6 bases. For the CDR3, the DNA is TGTGCCAGCAGACCGGGACTAGCGGGCAGCAATGAGCAGTTCTTC. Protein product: CASRPGLAGSNEQFF.

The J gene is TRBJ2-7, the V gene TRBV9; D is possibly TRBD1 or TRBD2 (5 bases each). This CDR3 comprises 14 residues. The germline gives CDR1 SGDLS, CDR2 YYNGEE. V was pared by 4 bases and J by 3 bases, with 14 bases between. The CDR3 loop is CASSPQGTGYEQYF. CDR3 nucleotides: TGTGCCAGCAGCCCACAAGGGACCGGCTACGAGCAGTACTTC.

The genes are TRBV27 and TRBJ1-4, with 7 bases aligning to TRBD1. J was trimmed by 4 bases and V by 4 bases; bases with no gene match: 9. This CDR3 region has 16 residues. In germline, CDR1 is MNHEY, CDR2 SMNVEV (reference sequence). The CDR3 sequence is CASSSLPGTVNEKLFF. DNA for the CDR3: TGTGCCAGCAGTTCGTTACCCGGGACAGTTAATGAAAAACTGTTTTTT.

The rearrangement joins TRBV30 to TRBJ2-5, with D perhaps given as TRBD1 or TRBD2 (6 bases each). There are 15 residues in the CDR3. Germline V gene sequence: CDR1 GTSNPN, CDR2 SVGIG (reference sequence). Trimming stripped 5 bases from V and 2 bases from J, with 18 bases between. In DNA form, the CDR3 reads TGTGCCTGGGAAGGGGGGTACGGCCATCAAGAGACCCAGTACTTC. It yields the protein CAWEGGYGHQETQYF.

The CDR3 is CATSRDGAGYGQGEQYF. CDR3 bases: TGTGCCACCAGCAGAGATGGGGCAGGGTATGGCCAGGGCGAGCAGTACTTC. The V and J genes are TRBV15 and TRBJ2-7, with D maybe TRBD1 (5 bases). Trimming took off 0 bases at V and 6 bases at J, with 21 bases between the two ends. This CDR3 is 17 amino acids long. From germline, CDR1 is LNHNV and CDR2 YYDKDF (reference sequence).

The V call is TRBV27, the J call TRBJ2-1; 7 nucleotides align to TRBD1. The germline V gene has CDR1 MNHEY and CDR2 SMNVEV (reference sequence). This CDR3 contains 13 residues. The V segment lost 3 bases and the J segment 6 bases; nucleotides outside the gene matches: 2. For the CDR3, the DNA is TGTGCCAGCAGTTTCCCAGGGGGCAATGAGCAGTTCTTC. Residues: CASSFPGGNEQFF.